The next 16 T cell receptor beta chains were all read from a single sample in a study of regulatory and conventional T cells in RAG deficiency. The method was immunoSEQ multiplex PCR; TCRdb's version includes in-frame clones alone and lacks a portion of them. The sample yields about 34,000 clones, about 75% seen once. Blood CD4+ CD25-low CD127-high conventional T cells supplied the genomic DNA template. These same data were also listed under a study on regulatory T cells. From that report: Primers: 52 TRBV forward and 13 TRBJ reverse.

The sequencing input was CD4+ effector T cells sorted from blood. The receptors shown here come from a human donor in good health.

The CDR3 reads CASSSTGAGNTIYF. The CDR3 region has the DNA TGTGCCAGCAGCTCTACAGGGGCTGGAAACACCATATATTTT. V and J are TRBV7-2 and TRBJ1-3, with 7 bases lining up with TRBD1. The CDR3 has 14 residues. CDR1 is SGHTA and CDR2 is FQGNSA in the germline V gene. J lost 2 bases, V lost 4 bases, and 2 bases had no gene match.

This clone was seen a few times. The chain's CDR3 is CASSLGPFYGYTF. CDR3 DNA: TGTGCCAGCAGCTTGGGGCCGTTCTATGGCTACACCTTC. The chain is built from TRBV5-6 and TRBJ1-2; unclear D gene. Germline V lookup: CDR1 SGHDT, CDR2 YYEEEE. The V and J ends lost 0 bases and 4 bases respectively, with 7 bases between them. The CDR3 totals 13 residues.

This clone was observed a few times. The CDR3 reads CASSQTGVREPQHF. The CDR3 nucleotides read TGCGCCAGCAGCCAAACAGGGGTTCGGGAGCCCCAGCATTTT. The V gene is TRBV4-1, the J gene TRBJ1-5; TRBD1 matches at 7 bases. CDR1 MGHRA and CDR2 YSYEKL come from the germline V gene. V lost 2 bases and J lost 8; bases outside the gene matches: 6. This CDR3 comprises 14 residues.

The CDR3 here is CASSPWASTDTQYF. As DNA, the CDR3 is TGTGCCAGTAGTCCCTGGGCGAGCACAGATACGCAGTATTTT. The chain recombines TRBV19 with TRBJ2-3; D gene unclear. The CDR3 loop spans 14 amino acids. Germline assignment: CDR1 LNHDA and CDR2 SQIVND (reference sequence). V was clipped by 5 bases and J by 0 bases, with 9 bases between them.

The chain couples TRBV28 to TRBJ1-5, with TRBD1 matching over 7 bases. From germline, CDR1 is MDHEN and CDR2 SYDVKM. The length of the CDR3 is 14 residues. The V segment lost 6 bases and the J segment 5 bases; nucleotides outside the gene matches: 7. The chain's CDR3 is CASSQRDSYQPQHF. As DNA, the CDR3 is TGTGCCAGCAGCCAGAGGGACAGCTATCAGCCCCAGCATTTT.

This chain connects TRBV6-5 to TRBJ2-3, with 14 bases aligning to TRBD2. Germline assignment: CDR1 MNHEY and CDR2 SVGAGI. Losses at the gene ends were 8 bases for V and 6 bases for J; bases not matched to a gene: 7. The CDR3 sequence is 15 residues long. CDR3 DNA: TGTGCCAGCCTTGGGACTAGCGGGAGACTCGATACGCAGTATTTT. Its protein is CASLGTSGRLDTQYF.

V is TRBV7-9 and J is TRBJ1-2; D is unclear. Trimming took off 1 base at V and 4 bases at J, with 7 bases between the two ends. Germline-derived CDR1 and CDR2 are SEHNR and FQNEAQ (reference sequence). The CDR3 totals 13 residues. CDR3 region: CASSLDGVYGYTF. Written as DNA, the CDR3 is TGTGCCAGCAGCTTAGATGGGGTCTATGGCTACACCTTC.

The DNA of the CDR3 is TGCGCCAGCAGCTTACCCAGTCTAGGGAGTACAGATACGCAGTATTTT. Translation gives CASSLPSLGSTDTQYF. V gene TRBV5-1 combines with J gene TRBJ2-3, with D maybe TRBD2 (5 bases). The CDR3 runs 16 residues. The V and J ends lost 2 bases and 3 bases respectively, with 16 bases between them. The germline gives CDR1 SGHRS, CDR2 YFSETQ.

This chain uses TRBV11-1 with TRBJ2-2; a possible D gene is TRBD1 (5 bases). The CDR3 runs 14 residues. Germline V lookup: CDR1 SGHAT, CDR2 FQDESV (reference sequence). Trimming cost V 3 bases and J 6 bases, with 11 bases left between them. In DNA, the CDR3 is TGTGCCAGCAGCTTCCAGGGTTCAGCCGGGGAGCTGTTTTTT. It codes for CASSFQGSAGELFF.

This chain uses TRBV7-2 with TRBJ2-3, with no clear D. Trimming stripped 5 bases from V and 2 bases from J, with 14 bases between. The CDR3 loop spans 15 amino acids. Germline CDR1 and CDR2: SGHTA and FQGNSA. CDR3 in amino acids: CASSAQPRSTDTQYF. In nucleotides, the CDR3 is TGTGCCAGCAGCGCCCAACCTAGATCCACAGATACGCAGTATTTT.

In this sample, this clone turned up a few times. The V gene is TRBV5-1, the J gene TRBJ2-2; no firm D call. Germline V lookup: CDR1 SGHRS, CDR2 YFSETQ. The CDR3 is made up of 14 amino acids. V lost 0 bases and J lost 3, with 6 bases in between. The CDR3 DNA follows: TGCGCCAGCAGCTTGGTGGCCTACACCGGGGAGCTGTTTTTT. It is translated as CASSLVAYTGELFF.

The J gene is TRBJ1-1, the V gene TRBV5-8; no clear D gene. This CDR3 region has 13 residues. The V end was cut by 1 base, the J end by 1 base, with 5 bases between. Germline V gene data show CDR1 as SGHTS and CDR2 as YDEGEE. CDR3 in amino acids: CASSLRANTEAFF. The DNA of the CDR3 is TGTGCCAGCAGCTTGCGGGCGAACACTGAAGCTTTCTTT.

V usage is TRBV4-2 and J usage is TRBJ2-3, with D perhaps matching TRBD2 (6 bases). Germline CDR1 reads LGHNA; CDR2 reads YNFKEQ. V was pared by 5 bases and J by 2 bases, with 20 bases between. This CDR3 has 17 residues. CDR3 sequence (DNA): TGTGCCAGCAGCGTAGTTGGGGCGGGGAGCTACACAGATACGCAGTATTTT. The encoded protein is CASSVVGAGSYTDTQYF.

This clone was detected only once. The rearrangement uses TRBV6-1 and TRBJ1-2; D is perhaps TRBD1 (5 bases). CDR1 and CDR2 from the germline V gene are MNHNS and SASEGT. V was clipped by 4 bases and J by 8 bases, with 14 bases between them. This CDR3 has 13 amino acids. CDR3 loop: CASSVPGMGGYTF. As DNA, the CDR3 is TGTGCCAGCAGTGTTCCAGGGATGGGAGGCTACACCTTC.

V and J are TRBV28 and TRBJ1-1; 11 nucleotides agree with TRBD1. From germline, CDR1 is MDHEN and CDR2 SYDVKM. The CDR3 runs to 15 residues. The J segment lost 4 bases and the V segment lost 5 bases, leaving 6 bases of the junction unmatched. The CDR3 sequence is CASSPGQGAFTEAFF. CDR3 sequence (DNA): TGTGCCAGCAGTCCAGGACAGGGGGCTTTCACTGAAGCTTTCTTT.

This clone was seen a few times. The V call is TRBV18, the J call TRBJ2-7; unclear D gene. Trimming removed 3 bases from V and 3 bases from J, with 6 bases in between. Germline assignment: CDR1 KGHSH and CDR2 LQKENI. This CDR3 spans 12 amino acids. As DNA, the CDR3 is TGTGCCAGCTCACCGTCAAGCTACGAGCAGTACTTC. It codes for CASSPSSYEQYF.